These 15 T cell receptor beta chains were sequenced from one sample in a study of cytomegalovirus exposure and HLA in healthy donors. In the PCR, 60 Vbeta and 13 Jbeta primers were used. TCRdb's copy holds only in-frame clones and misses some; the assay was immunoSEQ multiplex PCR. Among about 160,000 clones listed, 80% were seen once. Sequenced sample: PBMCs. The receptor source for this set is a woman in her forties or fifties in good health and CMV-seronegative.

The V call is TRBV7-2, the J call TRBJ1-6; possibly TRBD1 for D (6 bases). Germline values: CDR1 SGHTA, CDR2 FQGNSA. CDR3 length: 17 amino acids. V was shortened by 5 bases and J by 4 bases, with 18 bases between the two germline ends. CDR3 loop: CASSPEGQIYYNSPLHF. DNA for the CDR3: TGTGCCAGCAGCCCGGAAGGACAGATTTATTATAATTCACCCCTCCACTTT.

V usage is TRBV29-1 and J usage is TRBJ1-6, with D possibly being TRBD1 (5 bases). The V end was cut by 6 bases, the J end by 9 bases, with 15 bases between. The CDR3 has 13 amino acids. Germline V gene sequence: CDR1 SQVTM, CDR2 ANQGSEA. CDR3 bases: TGCAGCGTACAGGAACGAGTAGGTTCACCCCTCCACTTT. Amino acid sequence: CSVQERVGSPLHF.

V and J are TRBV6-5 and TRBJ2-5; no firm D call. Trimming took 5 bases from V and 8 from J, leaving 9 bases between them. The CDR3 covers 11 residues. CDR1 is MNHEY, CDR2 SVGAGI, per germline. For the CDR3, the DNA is TGTGCCAGCAGTGGCCCAGAAACCCAGTACTTC. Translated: CASSGPETQYF.

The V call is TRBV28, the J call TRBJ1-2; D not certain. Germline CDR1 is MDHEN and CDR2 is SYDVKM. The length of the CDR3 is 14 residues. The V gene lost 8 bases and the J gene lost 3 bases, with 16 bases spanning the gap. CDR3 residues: CASGEFLRDYGYTF. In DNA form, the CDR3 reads TGTGCCAGCGGGGAGTTCCTCCGGGACTATGGCTACACCTTC.

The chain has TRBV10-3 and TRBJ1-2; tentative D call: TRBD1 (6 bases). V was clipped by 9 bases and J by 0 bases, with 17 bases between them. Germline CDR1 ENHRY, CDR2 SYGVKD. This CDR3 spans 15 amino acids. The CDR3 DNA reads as TGTGCCATTACCCGGACAGAAACTCCTAACTATGGCTACACCTTC. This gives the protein CAITRTETPNYGYTF.

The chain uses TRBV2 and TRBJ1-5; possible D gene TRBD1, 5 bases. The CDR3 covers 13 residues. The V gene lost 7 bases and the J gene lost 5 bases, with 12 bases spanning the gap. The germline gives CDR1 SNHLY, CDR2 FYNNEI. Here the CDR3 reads CASTPGSHQPQHF. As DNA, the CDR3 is TGTGCCAGCACCCCAGGGTCACATCAGCCCCAGCATTTT. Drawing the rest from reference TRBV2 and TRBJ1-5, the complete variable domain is EPEVTQTPSHQVTQMGQEVILRCVPISNHLYFYWYRQILGQKVEFLVSFYNNEISEKSEIFDDQFSVERPDGSNFTLKIRSTKLEDSAMYFCASTPGSHQPQHFGDGTRLSIL.

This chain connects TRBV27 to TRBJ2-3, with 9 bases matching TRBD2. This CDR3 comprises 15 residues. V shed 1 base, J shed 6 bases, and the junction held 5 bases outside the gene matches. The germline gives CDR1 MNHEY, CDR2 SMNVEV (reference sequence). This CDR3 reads CASSLYLAGLDTQYF. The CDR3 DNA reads TGTGCCAGCAGTTTATACCTAGCGGGGCTCGATACGCAGTATTTT.

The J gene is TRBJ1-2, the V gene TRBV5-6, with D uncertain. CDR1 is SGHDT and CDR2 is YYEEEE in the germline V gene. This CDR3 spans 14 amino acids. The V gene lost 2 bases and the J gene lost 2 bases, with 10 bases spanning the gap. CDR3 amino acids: CASSFAGMNYGYTF. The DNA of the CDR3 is TGTGCCAGCAGCTTCGCGGGGATGAACTATGGCTACACCTTC.

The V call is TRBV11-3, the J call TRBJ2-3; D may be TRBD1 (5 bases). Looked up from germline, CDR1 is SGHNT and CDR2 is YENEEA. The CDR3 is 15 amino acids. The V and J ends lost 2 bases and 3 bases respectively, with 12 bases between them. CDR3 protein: CASSLQGTVTDTQYF. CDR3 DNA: TGTGCCAGCAGCTTACAGGGTACCGTGACAGATACGCAGTATTTT.

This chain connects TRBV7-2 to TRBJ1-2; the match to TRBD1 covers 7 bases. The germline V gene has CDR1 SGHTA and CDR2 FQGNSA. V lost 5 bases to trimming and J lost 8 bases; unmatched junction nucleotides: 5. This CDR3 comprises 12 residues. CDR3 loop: CASSPQGGGYTF. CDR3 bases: TGTGCCAGCAGCCCCCAGGGGGGCGGCTACACCTTC.

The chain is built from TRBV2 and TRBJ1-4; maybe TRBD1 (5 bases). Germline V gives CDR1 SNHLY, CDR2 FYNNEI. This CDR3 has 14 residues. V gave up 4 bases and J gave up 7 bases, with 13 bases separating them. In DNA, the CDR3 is TGTGCCAGCAGTGCTAGGGGCGTTGGTGAAAAACTGTTTTTT. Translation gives CASSARGVGEKLFF. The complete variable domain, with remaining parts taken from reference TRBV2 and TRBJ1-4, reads EPEVTQTPSHQVTQMGQEVILRCVPISNHLYFYWYRQILGQKVEFLVSFYNNEISEKSEIFDDQFSVERPDGSNFTLKIRSTKLEDSAMYFCASSARGVGEKLFFGSGTQLSVL.

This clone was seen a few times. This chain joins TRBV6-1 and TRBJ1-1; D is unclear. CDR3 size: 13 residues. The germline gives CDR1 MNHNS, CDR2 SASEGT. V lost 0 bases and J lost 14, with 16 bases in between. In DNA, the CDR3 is TGTGCCAGCAGTGAAGCGCTAAAGGTCTTAGCATTCTTT. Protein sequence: CASSEALKVLAFF.

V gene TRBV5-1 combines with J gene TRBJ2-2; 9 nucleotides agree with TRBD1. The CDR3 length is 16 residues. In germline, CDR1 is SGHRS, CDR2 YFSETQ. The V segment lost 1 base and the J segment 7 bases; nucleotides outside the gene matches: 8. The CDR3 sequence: CASSLFPGTGNGELFF. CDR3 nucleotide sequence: TGCGCCAGCAGCTTGTTCCCCGGGACAGGGAACGGGGAGCTGTTTTTT.

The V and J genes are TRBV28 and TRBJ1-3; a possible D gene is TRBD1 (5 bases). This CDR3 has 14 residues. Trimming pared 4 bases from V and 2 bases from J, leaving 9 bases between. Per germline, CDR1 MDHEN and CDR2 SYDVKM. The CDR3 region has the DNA TGTGCCAGCAGTTCTGGGGCACCTGGAAACACCATATATTTT. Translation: CASSSGAPGNTIYF.

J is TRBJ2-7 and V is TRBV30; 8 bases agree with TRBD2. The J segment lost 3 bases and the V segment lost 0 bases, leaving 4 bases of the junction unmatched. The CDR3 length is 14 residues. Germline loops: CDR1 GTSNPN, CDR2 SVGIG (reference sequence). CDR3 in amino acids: CAWSVRGLVYEQYF. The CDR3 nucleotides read TGTGCCTGGAGTGTACGGGGACTAGTCTACGAGCAGTACTTC.